This is a list of T cell receptor beta chains from one sample in a study of shared clonotypes between healthy human individuals. The data were produced by immunoSEQ multiplex PCR, yet TCRdb's version contains in-frame clones alone and is incomplete. This sample yields about 480,000 clones, of which over 60% are seen a single time; approximately 12% belongs to the top ten. The sample was PBMCs. The receptors were gathered from a woman aged 40 to 50 in good health. Some clones in this sample may be carry-over from other donors' samples. The CDR3 runs from the conserved cysteine through the conserved F or W. The order of the fields is J gene, V gene, CDR3 protein.

TRBJ1-5 | TRBV4-1 | CASSPYRGQPQHF
TRBJ2-7 | TRBV30 | CAWSGLALAQYF
TRBJ2-5 | TRBV29-1 | CSVANWDSQETQYF
TRBJ2-1 | TRBV5-4 | CASSLGLAGGYNEQFF
TRBJ2-7 | TRBV11-1 | CASSAQTGGYEQYF
TRBJ2-4 | TRBV4-1 | CASSQPGQGFAKNIQYF
TRBJ1-2 | TRBV7-6 | CASSLGGANYGYTF
TRBJ2-7 | TRBV9 | CASSRTGGSYEQYF
TRBJ2-7 | TRBV7-9 | CASSRISLGEQYF
TRBJ2-3 | TRBV7-8 | CASSWDPRGTQYF
TRBJ2-1 | TRBV19 | CASEANVASYNEQFF
TRBJ1-2 | TRBV28 | CASSNPNRDGYTF
TRBJ2-5 | TRBV7-2 | CASRNLGVETQYF
TRBJ2-5 | TRBV27 | CASSPPQAKETQYF
TRBJ2-2 | TRBV5-4 | CASSLVRATLGAKGELFF